Listed below are T cell receptor beta chains from one sample, sequenced in a study of T cells in Graves' hyperthyroidism and ophthalmopathy. MiXCR, applied by TCRdb to the multiplex PCR reads, yields one record per CDR3 protein. This table holds fewer than 550,000 distinct CDR3 sequences, approximately 25% found once. Material: blood. All receptors derive from a woman in her twenties or thirties with Graves' ophthalmopathy. Each CDR3 is given with its conserved first and last residue. D genes are given only for firm matches. A row's size may be missing; if present it is once, few, many or a size class.

TRBV11-2	many	NA	TRBJ1-1	TGTGCCAGCAGCTCAAGCCAGGGGCATTCTATGAACACTGAAGCTTTCTTT	CASSSSQGHSMNTEAFF
TRBV7-2	NA	TRBD1	TRBJ1-5	TGTGCCAGCAGCTATTATAGGGGACAGGGGCTAAGTTATGATAATCAGCCCCAGCATTTT	CASSYYRGQGLSYDNQPQHF
TRBV28	many	NA	TRBJ2-7	TGTGCCAGCAGTTTAGTAGGGGCGCGGTACGAGCAGTACTTC	CASSLVGARYEQYF
TRBV4-1	many	NA	TRBJ1-6	TGTGCCAGCAGCCAAGAGATAGGACTCCCACTCCACTTT	CASSQEIGLPLHF
TRBV19	many	NA	TRBJ1-1	TGTGCCAGTAAAGGGCAGGGTCTCACTGAAGCTTTCTTT	CASKGQGLTEAFF
TRBV6-2/TRBV6-3	many	TRBD2	TRBJ2-5	TGTGCCAGCAGAGGAGTTAGCGGCTCCCCGTCTAGCGGGGGGGAAGAGACCCAGTACTTC	CASRGVSGSPSSGGEETQYF
TRBV12-3/TRBV12-4	NA	NA	TRBJ1-2	TGTGCCAGCGCCGGAGGGGCGGGCTACACCTTC	CASAGGAGYTF
TRBV30	many	TRBD1	TRBJ2-7	TGTGCCTGGAGGGCACAGGGGAGCGAGCAGTACTTC	CAWRAQGSEQYF
TRBV11-1	many	TRBD2	TRBJ2-2	TGTGCCAGCAGCTTAGCTGGGAGACTAGCGGGGGGATCGAACACCGGGGAGCTGTTTTTT	CASSLAGRLAGGSNTGELFF
TRBV29-1	NA	NA	TRBJ2-7	TGCAGCGTGGTTGCCACAGTGACCTACGAGCAGTACTTC	CSVVATVTYEQYF